This T cell receptor (beta chain) was recovered during a study of regulatory T cells in long-lasting Graves disease. As to time point: persistent/refractory GD, antithyroid drugs over 5 years with positive TRAb. PBMCs were the source of the RNA used for TCR sequencing. Findings and caveats of the study: Persistent Graves' patients had lower TCR diversity than newly diagnosed ones.

Building the TCR beta libraries relied on iRepertoire HTBI primers, and CDR3 regions underwent Arm-PCR. One entry per CDR3 protein, called by TCRdb with MiXCR from the multiplex PCR reads. The table includes a few hundred thousand distinct CDR3 sequences, roughly 25% detected once. This clonotype was seen many times. Antigen unknown. Specimen: peripheral blood mononuclear cells (PBMCs), collected when the disease was refractory, from a patient treated with antithyroid drugs. This TCR was sampled from a woman aged 40-49 years with Graves disease.

The CDR3 DNA follows: TGTGGGGACTACGAGCAGTACTTC. As protein: CGDYEQYF. The V call is TRBV6-1, the J call TRBJ2-7; no clear D gene. This CDR3 is 8 amino acids long. The V gene's germline CDR1 is MNHNS and CDR2 SASEGT.